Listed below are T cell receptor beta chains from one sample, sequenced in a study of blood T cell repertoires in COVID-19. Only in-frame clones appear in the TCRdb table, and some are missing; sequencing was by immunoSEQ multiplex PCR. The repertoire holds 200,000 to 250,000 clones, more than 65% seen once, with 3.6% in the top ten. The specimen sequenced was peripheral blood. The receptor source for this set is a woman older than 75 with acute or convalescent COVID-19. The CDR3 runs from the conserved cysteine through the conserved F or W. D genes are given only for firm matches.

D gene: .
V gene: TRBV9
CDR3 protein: CASSLKQGQDAEAFF

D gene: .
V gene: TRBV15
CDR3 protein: CATSMGHPGGNEKLFF

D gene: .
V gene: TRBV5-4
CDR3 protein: CASSLAGTKNIQYF

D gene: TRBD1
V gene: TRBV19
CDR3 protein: CASSPRTGPGNQPQHF

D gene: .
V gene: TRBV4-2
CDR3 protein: CASSRDREAFF

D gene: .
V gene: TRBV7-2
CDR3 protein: CASSWSQGINQPQHF

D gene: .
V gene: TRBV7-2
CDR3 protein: CASSARGGLGNQPQHF

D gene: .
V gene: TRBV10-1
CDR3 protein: CASSDGNSPLHF

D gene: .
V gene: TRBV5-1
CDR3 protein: CASNGGGRVGEKLFF

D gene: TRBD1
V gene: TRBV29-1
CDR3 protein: CSVRTGANTEAFF

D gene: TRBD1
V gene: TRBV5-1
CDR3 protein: CASSFRDRDYEQYF

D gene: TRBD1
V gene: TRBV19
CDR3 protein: CASKYTGQGPYGYTF

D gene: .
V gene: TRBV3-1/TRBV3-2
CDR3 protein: CASSHPTAEAFF

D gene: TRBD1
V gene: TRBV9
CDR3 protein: CASSVVGTGLSGELFF

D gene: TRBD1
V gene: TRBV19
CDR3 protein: CASKDRAHEKLFF

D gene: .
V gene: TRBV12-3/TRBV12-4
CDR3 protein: CASSRENEQFF

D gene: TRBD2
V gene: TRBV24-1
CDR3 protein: CATSEERGGQDNEQFF

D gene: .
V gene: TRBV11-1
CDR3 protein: CASSYGQLSSGNTIYF

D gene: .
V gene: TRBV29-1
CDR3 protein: CSVGGGPYGYTF

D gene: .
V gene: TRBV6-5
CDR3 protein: CASSYLGGAEAFF

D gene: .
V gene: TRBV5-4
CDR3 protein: CASSPGNQGGAFF

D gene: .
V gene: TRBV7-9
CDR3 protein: CASSLKKADTEAFF

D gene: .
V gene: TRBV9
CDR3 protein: CASSVSPYQETQYF

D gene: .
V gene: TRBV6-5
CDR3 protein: CASDRDSDTEAFF

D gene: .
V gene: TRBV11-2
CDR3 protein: CASSLERGIQYF

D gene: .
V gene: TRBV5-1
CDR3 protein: CASSSNQYRGYEQYF

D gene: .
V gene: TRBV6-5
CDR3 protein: CASSYRGNNEKLFF

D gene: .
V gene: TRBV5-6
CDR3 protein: CASSLGGGTTDTQYF

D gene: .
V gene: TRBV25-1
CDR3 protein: CASSENRANEQFF

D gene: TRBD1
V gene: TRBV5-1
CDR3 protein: CASKGQGSASETQYF

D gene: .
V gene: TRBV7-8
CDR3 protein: CASSLPNLGGYTF

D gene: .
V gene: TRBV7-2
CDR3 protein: CASSGRGGAGYGYTF

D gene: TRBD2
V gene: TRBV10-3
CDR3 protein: CAISESPGGASTDTQYF

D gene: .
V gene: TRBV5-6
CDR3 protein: CASSYWVRGNSPLHF

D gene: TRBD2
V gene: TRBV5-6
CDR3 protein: CASSLGGGVPTVTDTQYF

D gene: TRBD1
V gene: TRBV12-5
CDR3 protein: CASGRTGATEAFF

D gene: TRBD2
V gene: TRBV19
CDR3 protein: CASSSNPGGETGELFF

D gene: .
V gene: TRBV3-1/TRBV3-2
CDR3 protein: CASSPREPYEQYF

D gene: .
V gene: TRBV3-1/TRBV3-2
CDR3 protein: CASSQTFWSSTNEKLFF

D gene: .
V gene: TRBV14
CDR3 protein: CASSQVPGREQYF

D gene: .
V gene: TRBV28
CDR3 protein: CASSLMRDGYTF

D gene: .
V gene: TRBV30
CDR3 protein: CAWRLAGSYTF